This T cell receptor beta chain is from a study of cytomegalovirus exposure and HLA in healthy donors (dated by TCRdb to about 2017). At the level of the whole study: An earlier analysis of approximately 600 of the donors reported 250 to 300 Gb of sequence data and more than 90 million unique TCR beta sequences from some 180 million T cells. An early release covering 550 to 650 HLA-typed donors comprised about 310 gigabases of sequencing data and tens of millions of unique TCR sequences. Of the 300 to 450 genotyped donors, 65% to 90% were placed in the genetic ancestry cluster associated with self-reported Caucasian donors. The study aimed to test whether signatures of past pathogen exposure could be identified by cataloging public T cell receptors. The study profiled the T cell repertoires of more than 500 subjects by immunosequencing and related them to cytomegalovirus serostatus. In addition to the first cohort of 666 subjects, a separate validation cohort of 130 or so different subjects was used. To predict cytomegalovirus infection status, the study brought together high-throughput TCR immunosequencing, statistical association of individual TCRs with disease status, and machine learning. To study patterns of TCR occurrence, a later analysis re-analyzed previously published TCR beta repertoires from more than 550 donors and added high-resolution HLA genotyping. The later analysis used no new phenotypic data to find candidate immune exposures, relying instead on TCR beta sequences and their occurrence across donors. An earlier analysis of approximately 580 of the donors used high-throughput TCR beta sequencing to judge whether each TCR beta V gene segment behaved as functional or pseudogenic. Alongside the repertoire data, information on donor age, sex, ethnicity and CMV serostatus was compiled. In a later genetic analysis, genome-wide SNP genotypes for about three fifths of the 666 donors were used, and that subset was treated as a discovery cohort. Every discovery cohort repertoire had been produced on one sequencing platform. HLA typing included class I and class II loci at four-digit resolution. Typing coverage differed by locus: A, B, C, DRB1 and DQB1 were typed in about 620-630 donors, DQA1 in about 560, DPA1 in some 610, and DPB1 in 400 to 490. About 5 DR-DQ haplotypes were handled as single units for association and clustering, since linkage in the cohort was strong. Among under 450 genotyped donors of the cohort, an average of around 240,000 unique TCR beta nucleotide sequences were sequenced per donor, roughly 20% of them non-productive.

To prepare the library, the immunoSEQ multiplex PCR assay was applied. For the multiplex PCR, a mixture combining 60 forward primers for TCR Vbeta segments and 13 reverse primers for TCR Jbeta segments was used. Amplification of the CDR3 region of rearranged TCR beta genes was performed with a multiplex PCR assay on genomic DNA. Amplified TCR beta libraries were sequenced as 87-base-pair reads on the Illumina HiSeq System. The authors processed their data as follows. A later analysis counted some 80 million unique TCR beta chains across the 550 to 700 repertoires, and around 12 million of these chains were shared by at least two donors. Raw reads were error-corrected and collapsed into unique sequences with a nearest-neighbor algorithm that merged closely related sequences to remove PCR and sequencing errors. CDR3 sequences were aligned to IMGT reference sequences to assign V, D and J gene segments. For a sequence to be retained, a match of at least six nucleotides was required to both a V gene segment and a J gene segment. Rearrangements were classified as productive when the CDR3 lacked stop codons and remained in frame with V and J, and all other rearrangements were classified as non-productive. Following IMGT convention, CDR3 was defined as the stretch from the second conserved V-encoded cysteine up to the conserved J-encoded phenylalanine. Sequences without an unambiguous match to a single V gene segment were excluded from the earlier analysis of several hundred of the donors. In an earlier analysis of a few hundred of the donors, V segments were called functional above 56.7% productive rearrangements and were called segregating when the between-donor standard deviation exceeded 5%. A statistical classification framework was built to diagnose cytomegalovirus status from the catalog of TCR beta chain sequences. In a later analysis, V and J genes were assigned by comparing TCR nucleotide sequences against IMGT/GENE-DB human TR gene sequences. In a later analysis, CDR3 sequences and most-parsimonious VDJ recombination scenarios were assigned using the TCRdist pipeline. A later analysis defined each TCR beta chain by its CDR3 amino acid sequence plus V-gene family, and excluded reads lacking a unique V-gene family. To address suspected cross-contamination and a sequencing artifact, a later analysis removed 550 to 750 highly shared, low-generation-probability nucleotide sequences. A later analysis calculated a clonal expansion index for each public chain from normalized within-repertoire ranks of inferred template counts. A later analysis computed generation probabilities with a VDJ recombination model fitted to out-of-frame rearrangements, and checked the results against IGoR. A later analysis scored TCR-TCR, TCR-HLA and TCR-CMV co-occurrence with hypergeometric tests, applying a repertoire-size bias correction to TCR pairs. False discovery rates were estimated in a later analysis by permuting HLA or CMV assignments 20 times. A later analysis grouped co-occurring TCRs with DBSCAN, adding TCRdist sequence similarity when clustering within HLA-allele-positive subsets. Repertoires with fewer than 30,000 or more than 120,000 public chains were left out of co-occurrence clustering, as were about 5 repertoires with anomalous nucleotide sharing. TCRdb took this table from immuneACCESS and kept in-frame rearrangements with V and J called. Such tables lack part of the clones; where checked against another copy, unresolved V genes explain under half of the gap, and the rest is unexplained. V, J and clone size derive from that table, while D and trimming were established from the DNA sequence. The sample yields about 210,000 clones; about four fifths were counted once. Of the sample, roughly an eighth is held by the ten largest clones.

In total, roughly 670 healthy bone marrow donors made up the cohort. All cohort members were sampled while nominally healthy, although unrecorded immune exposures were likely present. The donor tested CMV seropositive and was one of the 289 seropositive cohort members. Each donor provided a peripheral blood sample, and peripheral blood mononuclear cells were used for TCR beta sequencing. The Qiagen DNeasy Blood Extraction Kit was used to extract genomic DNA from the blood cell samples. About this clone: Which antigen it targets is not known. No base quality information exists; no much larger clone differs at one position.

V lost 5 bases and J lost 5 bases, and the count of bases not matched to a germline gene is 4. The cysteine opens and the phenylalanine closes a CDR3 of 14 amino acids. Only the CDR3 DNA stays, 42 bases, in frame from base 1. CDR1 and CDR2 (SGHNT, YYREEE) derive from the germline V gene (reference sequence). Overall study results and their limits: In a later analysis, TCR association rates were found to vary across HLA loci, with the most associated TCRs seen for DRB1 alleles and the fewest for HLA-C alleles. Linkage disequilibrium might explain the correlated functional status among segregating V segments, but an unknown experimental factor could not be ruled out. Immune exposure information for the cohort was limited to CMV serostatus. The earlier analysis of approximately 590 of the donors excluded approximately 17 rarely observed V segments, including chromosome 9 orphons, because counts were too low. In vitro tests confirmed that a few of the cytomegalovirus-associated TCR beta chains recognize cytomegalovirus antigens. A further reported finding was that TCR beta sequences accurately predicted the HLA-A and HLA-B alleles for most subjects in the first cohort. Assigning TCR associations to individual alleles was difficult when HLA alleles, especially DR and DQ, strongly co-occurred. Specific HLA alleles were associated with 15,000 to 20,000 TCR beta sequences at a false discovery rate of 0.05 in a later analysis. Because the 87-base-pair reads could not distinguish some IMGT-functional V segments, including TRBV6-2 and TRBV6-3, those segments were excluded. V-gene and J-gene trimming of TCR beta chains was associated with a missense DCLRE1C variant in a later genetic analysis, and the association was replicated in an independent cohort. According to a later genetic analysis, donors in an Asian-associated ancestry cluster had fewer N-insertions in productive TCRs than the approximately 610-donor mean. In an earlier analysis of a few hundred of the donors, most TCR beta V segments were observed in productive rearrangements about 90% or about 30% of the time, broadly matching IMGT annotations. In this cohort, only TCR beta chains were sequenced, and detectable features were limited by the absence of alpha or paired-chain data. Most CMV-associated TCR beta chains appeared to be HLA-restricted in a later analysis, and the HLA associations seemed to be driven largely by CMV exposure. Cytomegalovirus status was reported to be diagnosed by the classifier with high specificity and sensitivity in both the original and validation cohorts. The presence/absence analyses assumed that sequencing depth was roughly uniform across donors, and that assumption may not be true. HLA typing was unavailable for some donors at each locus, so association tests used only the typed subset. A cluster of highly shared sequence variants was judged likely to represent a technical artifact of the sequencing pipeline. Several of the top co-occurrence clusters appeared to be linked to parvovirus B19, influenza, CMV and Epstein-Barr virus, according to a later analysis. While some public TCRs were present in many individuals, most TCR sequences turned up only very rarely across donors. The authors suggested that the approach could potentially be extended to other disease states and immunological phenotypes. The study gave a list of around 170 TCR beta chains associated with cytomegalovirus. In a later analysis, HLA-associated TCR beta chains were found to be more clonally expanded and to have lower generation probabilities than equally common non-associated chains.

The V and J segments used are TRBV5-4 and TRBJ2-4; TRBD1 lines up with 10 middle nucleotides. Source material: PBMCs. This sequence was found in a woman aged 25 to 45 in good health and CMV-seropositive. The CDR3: CASRTGGDENIQYF. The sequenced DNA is TGTGCCAGCAGGACAGGGGGCGATGAAAACATTCAGTACTTC.